The rows below give T cell receptor beta chains drawn from one sample of a study of shared clonotypes between healthy human individuals. Assay used: immunoSEQ multiplex PCR; TCRdb lists only in-frame clones, some missing. This sample carries about 2.4 million clones, under 95% of them seen once, and the ten largest clones take more than 0.35%. The sample comprised naive CD4+ T cells from PBMCs. The receptor set was obtained from a man aged 18 to 35 in good health. Some clones in this sample may be carry-over from other donors' samples. Each CDR3 is given with its conserved first and last residue. A D gene is named only where the DNA matches it firmly. The size of a clone is reported for some rows only, either as once, few or many, or as a class for expanded clones.

clone size,V gene,CDR3 length,J gene,D gene,CDR3 DNA,CDR3 protein
-,TRBV6-5,13,TRBJ2-7,-,TGTGCCAGCAGCCGGACCGTAGCGAACGAGCAGTACTTC,CASSRTVANEQYF
-,TRBV29-1,13,TRBJ2-4,TRBD2,TGCAGCGTTGAAGAACTAGCGGAAAACATTCAGTACTTC,CSVEELAENIQYF
once,TRBV5-6,14,TRBJ1-1,-,TGTGCCAGCAGCTTGGGCGGCGGGAACACTGAAGCTTTCTTT,CASSLGGGNTEAFF
-,TRBV29-1,13,TRBJ2-5,-,TGCAGCGTCCTCCGGGATTTACAAGAGACCCAGTACTTC,CSVLRDLQETQYF
-,TRBV7-8,15,TRBJ2-7,TRBD1,TGTGCCAGCAGCAGCCGACAGGGGACATCCTACGAGCAGTACTTC,CASSSRQGTSYEQYF
-,TRBV28,14,TRBJ1-2,-,TGTGCCAGCAGTTTAACCTCAGGGGTTTATGGCTACACCTTC,CASSLTSGVYGYTF
-,TRBV18,15,TRBJ2-1,TRBD1,TGTGCCAGCTCACCGGGACAGGGCACTTACAATGAGCAGTTCTTC,CASSPGQGTYNEQFF
few,TRBV18,13,TRBJ1-4,-,TGTGCCAGCTCACCAGGGGCTAATGAAAAACTGTTTTTT,CASSPGANEKLFF
-,TRBV5-1,13,TRBJ2-1,TRBD2,TGCGCCAGCAGACTAGCGGCAAACAATGAGCAGTTCTTC,CASRLAANNEQFF
-,TRBV5-1,13,TRBJ2-3,-,TGCGCCAGCAGCTTTATTTACGCAGATACGCAGTATTTT,CASSFIYADTQYF
once,TRBV14,16,TRBJ2-7,TRBD2,TGTGCCAGCAGCCCACTAGCGGGAGGTAGGGTCCACGAGCAGTACTTC,CASSPLAGGRVHEQYF
once,TRBV11-2,14,TRBJ1-2,TRBD1,TGTGCCAGCAGCTTAGCCGACAGGGCCAATGGCTACACCTTC,CASSLADRANGYTF
-,TRBV15,14,TRBJ2-3,-,TGTGCCACCAGCAGAGTTAGGGTTCGGGATACGCAGTATTTT,CATSRVRVRDTQYF
once,TRBV2,12,TRBJ2-5,-,TGTGCCAGCAGATACCTCCAAGAGACCCAGTACTTC,CASRYLQETQYF
-,TRBV6-6,15,TRBJ2-7,-,TGTGCCAGCAGTTACGGGGTGGGAGGCTCCTACGAGCAGTACTTC,CASSYGVGGSYEQYF
-,TRBV18,14,TRBJ2-7,TRBD1,TGTGCCAGCTCACACTCAGGGGGCCCCTACGAGCAGTACTTC,CASSHSGGPYEQYF
-,TRBV7-3,15,TRBJ2-3,TRBD2,TGTGCCAGCAGCTTTACTAGCGGGAGTGCAGATACGCAGTATTTT,CASSFTSGSADTQYF
-,TRBV29-1,13,TRBJ1-1,-,TGCAGCGTTGAACCTTACCAGAACACTGAAGCTTTCTTT,CSVEPYQNTEAFF
-,TRBV6-1,14,TRBJ2-5,TRBD1,TGTGCCAGCAGCTGGACAGGGGAGAGGGAGACCCAGTACTTC,CASSWTGERETQYF
-,TRBV18,14,TRBJ2-7,-,TGTGCCAGCTCACCCCCCTTAGCGTCCCACGAGCAGTACTTC,CASSPPLASHEQYF
-,TRBV9,15,TRBJ2-2,-,TGTGCCAGCAGCGGAAAGGGTTCGAACACCGGGGAGCTGTTTTTT,CASSGKGSNTGELFF
-,TRBV5-2,12,TRBJ1-2,-,TGTGCCAGCAGCCAAAATAACTATGGCTACACCTTC,CASSQNNYGYTF
-,TRBV5-1,14,TRBJ2-2,-,TGCGCCAGCAGCACCAGGACAGACACCGGGGAGCTGTTTTTT,CASSTRTDTGELFF
-,TRBV5-1,15,TRBJ2-2,TRBD1,TGCGCCAGCGCCGTTGGACAGGGGGCGATCGGGGAGCTGTTTTTT,CASAVGQGAIGELFF
-,TRBV4-1,20,TRBJ2-1,TRBD1,TGCGCCAGCAGCTACTTCTTGACAGGGCGCGAAAGCAGCTCCTACAATGAGCAGTTCTTC,CASSYFLTGRESSSYNEQFF
-,TRBV18,16,TRBJ1-1,-,TGTGCCAGCTCACTACATGGGCCAGCCCTGGACACTGAAGCTTTCTTT,CASSLHGPALDTEAFF
-,TRBV9,15,TRBJ2-1,-,TGTGCCAGCAGCGCAGGCTCACCGGGGTACAATGAGCAGTTCTTC,CASSAGSPGYNEQFF
-,TRBV5-1,14,TRBJ1-4,-,TGCGCCAGCAGCTTGGATCCAGGGGATGAAAAACTGTTTTTT,CASSLDPGDEKLFF
-,TRBV5-1,14,TRBJ2-5,-,TGCGCCAGCAGCTTGGCTGGGAATCAAGAGACCCAGTACTTC,CASSLAGNQETQYF
-,TRBV5-6,14,TRBJ1-2,-,TGTGCCAGCAGCTTGCCTGGACAGCCCTATGGCTACACCTTC,CASSLPGQPYGYTF
-,TRBV25-1,14,TRBJ1-1,-,TGTGCCAGCAGTGAGAACCGGCGGAACACTGAAGCTTTCTTT,CASSENRRNTEAFF
-,TRBV5-4,14,TRBJ1-4,-,TGTGCCAGCAGCTTTCGGGGACGCAATGAAAAACTGTTTTTT,CASSFRGRNEKLFF
-,TRBV27,15,TRBJ2-3,-,TGTGCCAGCAGTCCCCGTAGGGCAAACACAGATACGCAGTATTTT,CASSPRRANTDTQYF
-,TRBV18,16,TRBJ2-3,TRBD2,TGTGCCAGCTCCCAGACTAGCGGGAGGGCCTACGATACGCAGTATTTT,CASSQTSGRAYDTQYF
-,TRBV28,13,TRBJ2-7,-,TGTGCCAGCAGTAGCCCTTCGGGGGACGAGCAGTACTTC,CASSSPSGDEQYF
-,TRBV28,14,TRBJ2-7,TRBD1,TGTGCCAGCAGCTTGACAGGGAGTCTCTACGAGCAGTACTTC,CASSLTGSLYEQYF
-,TRBV7-2,14,TRBJ2-7,-,TGTGCCAGCAGCTTATCATGGGGCCAGAACGAGCAGTACTTC,CASSLSWGQNEQYF
-,TRBV5-1,15,TRBJ2-5,-,TGCGCCAGCAGCTTAGATCCAGGGCTACAAGAGACCCAGTACTTC,CASSLDPGLQETQYF
-,TRBV7-9,14,TRBJ1-1,-,TGTGCCAGCAGCTTCGGGTTATCGGGGACTGAAGCTTTCTTT,CASSFGLSGTEAFF